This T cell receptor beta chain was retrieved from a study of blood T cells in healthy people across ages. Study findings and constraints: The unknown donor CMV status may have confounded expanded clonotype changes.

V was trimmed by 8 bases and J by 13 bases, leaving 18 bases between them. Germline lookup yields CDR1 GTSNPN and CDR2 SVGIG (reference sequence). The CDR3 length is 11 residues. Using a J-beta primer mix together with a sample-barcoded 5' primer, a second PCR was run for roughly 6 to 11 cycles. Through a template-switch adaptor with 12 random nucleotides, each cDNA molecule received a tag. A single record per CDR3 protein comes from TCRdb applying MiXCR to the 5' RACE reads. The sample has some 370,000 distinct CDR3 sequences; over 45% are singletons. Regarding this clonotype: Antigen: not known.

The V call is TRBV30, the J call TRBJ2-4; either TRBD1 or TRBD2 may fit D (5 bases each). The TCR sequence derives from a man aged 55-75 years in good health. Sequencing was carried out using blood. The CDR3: CAGTSSEKQYF. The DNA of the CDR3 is TGTGCCGGGACCAGCAGTGAGAAGCAGTACTTC.